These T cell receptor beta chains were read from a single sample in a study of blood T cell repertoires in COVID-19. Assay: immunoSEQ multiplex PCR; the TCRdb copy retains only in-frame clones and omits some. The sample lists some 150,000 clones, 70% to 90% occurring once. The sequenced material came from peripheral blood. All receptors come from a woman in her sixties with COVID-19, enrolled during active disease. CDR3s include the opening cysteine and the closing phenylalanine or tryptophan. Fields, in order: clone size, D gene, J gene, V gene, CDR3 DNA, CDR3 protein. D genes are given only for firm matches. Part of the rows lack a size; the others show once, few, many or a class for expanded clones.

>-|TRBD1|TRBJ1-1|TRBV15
TGTGCCACCAGCAGGGACAGGGGGAACACTGAAGCTTTCTTT
CATSRDRGNTEAFF
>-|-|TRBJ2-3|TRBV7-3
TGTGCCAGCAGCTCGGGCGGCGGGGCCAGCACAGATACGCAGTATTTT
CASSSGGGASTDTQYF
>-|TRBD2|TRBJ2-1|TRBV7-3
TGTGCCAGTAGCCCCAGCGGGGGTTCCTACAATGAGCAGTTCTTC
CASSPSGGSYNEQFF
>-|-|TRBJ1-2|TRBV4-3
TGCGCCAGCAGCCAAGATCGCGCCGGTGCGCTCTATGGCTACACCTTC
CASSQDRAGALYGYTF
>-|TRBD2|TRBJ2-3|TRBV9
TGTGCCAGCAGCGTAGGGGGGCTAGCGGGGTTCGGAGATACGCAGTATTTT
CASSVGGLAGFGDTQYF
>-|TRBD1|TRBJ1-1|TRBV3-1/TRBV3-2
TGTGCCAGCAGCCAAGATACAGGGGGCAACACTGAAGCTTTCTTT
CASSQDTGGNTEAFF
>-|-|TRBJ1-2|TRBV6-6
TGTGCCAGCAGTCGTCCAGGCTTGGTCGGCTACACCTTC
CASSRPGLVGYTF
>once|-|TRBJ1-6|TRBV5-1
TGCGCCAGCAGCAGCCGGGACACCTCGAGCTCCTATAATTCACCCCTCCACTTT
CASSSRDTSSSYNSPLHF
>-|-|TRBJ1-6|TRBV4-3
TGCGCCAGCAGCCAAGTCTCGACTGAGGGATCACCCCTCCACTTT
CASSQVSTEGSPLHF
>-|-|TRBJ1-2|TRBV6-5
TGTGCCAGCAGCCAAGGACAGAGCTATGGCTACACCTTC
CASSQGQSYGYTF
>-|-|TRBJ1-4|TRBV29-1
TGCAGCGCCGGGGGGGCACAGGGCCCCCTTAATGAAAAACTGTTTTTT
CSAGGAQGPLNEKLFF
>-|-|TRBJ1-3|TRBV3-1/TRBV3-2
TGTGCCAGCAGCCCAGACACTAACTCTGGAAACACCATATATTTT
CASSPDTNSGNTIYF
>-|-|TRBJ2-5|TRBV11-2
TGTGCCAGCAGCTTCTTCGCTAGCGTAGGGGAGACCCAGTACTTC
CASSFFASVGETQYF
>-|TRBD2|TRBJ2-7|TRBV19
TGTGCCAGTAGATGGACTAGCGGGGGGATGTACGAGCAGTACTTC
CASRWTSGGMYEQYF
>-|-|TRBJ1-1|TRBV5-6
TGTGCCAGCAGCTTGGGACCCCAGGTGCCCGAAGCTTTCTTT
CASSLGPQVPEAFF
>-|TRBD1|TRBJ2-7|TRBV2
TGTGCCAGCAGTTACCGGACAGGGCATACCGACGAGCAGTACTTC
CASSYRTGHTDEQYF
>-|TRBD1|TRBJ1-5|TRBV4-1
TGCGCCAGCAGCCAAACCCCCGGACAGGGCAATCAGCCCCAGCATTTT
CASSQTPGQGNQPQHF
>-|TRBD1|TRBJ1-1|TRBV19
TGTGCCAGTAGTTACGATCGAGCCGGGACAGTGAACACTGAAGCTTTCTTT
CASSYDRAGTVNTEAFF
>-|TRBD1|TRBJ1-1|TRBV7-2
TGTGCCAGCAGCTCGGACAGGGAGGTTGAAGCTTTCTTT
CASSSDREVEAFF
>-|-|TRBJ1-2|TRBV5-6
TGTGCCAGCAGCTTGTTCTACAGAACGAACTATGGCTACACCTTC
CASSLFYRTNYGYTF
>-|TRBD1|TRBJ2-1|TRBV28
TGTGCCAGCAGTCAATACAGGGGCTCCTACAATGAGCAGTTCTTC
CASSQYRGSYNEQFF
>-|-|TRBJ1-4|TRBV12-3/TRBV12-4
TGTGCCAGCACCGGGAGGGGTGAAAAACTGTTTTTT
CASTGRGEKLFF
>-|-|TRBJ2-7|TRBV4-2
TGTGCCAGCAGCCAAGACTGGTCAGGGGCGGACGAGCAGTACTTC
CASSQDWSGADEQYF
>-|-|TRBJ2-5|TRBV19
TGTGCCAGTAGTACCCCAGAAGAGACCCAGTACTTC
CASSTPEETQYF
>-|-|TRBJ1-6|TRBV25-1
TGTGCCAGCAACCTTGGGACTGCATATTCACCCCTCCACTTT
CASNLGTAYSPLHF
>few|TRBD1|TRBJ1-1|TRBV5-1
TGCGCCAGCAGCTTGGGACAGGGGTCGACTGAAGCTTTCTTT
CASSLGQGSTEAFF
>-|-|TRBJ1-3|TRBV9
TGTGCCAGCAGCGTAGAGGGACAATCTGGAAACACCATATATTTT
CASSVEGQSGNTIYF
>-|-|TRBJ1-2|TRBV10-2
TGCGCCAGCAGTGAACAGGGAGCTAACTATGGCTACACCTTC
CASSEQGANYGYTF
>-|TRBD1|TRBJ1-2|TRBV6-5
TGTGCCAGCAGTTCCGGGACAGGGAGGGGGTATGGCTACACCTTC
CASSSGTGRGYGYTF
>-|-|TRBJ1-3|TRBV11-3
TGTGCCAGCAGCTTTGTAAATGGAAACACCATATATTTT
CASSFVNGNTIYF
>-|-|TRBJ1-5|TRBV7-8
TGTGCCAGCAGCCCGGGGGAAGGCAGTCAGCCCCAGCATTTT
CASSPGEGSQPQHF
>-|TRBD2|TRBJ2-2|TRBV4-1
TGCGCCAGCAGCACCACTAGCGGGGGGCCCCACGGGGAGCTGTTTTTT
CASSTTSGGPHGELFF
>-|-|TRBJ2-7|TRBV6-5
TGTGCCAGCAGCTCCCGACCCGACGGACACTACGAGCAGTACTTC
CASSSRPDGHYEQYF
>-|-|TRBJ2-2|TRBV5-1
TGCGCCAGCAGCTTGGTGTTGCGCACCGCGAACACCGGGGAGCTGTTTTTT
CASSLVLRTANTGELFF
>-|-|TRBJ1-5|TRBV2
TGTGCCAGCAGTCTACAGGGACGGGGTAATCAGCCCCAGCATTTT
CASSLQGRGNQPQHF
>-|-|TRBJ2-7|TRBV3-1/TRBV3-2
TGTGCCAGCAGCCAAGGCCCAGTCTCCTACGAGCAGTACTTC
CASSQGPVSYEQYF
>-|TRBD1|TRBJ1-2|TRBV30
TGTGCCTGGCGGAGAGGGACAGGGAGAGGCTACACCTTC
CAWRRGTGRGYTF
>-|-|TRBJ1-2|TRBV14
TGTGCCAGCAGCGAGACAGGTGTTAACTATGGCTACACCTTC
CASSETGVNYGYTF
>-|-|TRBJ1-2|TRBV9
TGTGCCAGCAGCGTAGGGTACATCGAGGGACAACACTATGGCTACACCTTC
CASSVGYIEGQHYGYTF
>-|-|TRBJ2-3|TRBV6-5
TGTGCCAGCAGTTCCCCGACAGGCCGCACAGATACGCAGTATTTT
CASSSPTGRTDTQYF
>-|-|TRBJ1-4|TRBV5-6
TGTGCCAGCAGCCAGCTTACGGGACACGAAAAACTGTTTTTT
CASSQLTGHEKLFF
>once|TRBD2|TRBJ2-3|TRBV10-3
TGTGCCTCCAACTCAGCGGGGGGGCGGAAGAGCACAGATACGCAGTATTTT
CASNSAGGRKSTDTQYF
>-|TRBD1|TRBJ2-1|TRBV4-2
TGTGCCAGCAGCCAAGGGAGGGACAGGGGACGGGAGCAGTTCTTC
CASSQGRDRGREQFF
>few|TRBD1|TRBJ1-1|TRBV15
TGTGCCACCACCAGGGGGGGGAACACTGAAGCTTTCTTT
CATTRGGNTEAFF
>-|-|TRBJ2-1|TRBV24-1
TGTGCCACCAGTGAGATGGGGGCAGGGGATTACAATGAGCAGTTCTTC
CATSEMGAGDYNEQFF
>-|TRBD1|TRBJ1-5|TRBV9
TGTGCCAGCAGCTATGGGACAGGGTCCAATCAGCCCCAGCATTTT
CASSYGTGSNQPQHF
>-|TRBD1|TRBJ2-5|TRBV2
TGTGCCAGCAGTGAGACAGGGTACGGGGAAGAGAGCCAGTACTTC
CASSETGYGEESQYF
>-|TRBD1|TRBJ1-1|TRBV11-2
TGTGCCAGCAGCTTCGAGGGGGCGAACACTGAAGCTTTCTTT
CASSFEGANTEAFF
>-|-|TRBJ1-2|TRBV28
TGTGCCAGCAGTTTAGTCGGGTCAGATTATGGCTACACCTTC
CASSLVGSDYGYTF
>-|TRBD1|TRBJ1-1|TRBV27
TGTGCCAGCAATAAAGGGGGCCGACGAACCCTATTCTTT
CASNKGGRRTLFF
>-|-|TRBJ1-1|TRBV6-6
TGTGCCAGCAGGGGGCCCGGGAGAATCATGAACACTGAAGCTTTCTTT
CASRGPGRIMNTEAFF